The next 7 T cell receptor beta chains were all read from a single sample in a study of T cells in Graves' hyperthyroidism and ophthalmopathy. Authors of the study amplified TCR beta CDR3 regions from RNA transcripts. The primer set for the first-round RT-PCR of the TCR CDR3 was HTBI. TCRdb passed the multiplex PCR reads through MiXCR, listing each CDR3 protein once. The sample includes about 380,000 distinct CDR3 sequences, approximately 13% seen only once; the top ten take around 20%. The specimen was blood. Source of these receptors: a man aged 30 to 39 with Graves' hyperthyroidism that later progressed to Graves' ophthalmopathy.

This clonotype was counted at least ten times. The chain combines TRBV2 with TRBJ2-2; 10 nucleotides align to TRBD1. The J segment lost 7 bases and the V segment lost 5 bases, leaving 7 bases of the junction unmatched. In germline, CDR1 is SNHLY, CDR2 FYNNEI. The CDR3 length is 15 residues. The chain's CDR3 is CASSPRQGASGELFF. Written as DNA, the CDR3 is TGTGCCAGCAGTCCTCGACAGGGGGCGAGCGGGGAGCTGTTTTTT.

This clonotype was picked up many times. The gene calls are TRBV18 and TRBJ2-7; tentatively, D is TRBD1 (5 bases). The CDR3 is made up of 12 amino acids. CDR1 KGHSH and CDR2 LQKENI come from the germline V gene. The V gene lost 4 bases and the J gene lost 6 bases, with 10 bases spanning the gap. CDR3: CASSLRGAEQYF. CDR3 bases: TGTGCCAGCTCACTTAGGGGTGCCGAGCAGTACTTC.

This clonotype was observed a few times. The J gene is TRBJ2-1, the V gene TRBV6-5, with TRBD2 identical over 13 bases. Trimming cost V 2 bases and J 5 bases; bases outside gene matches: 3. The CDR3 consists of 16 residues. Germline V gene lookup returns CDR1 MNHEY and CDR2 SVGAGI. The CDR3 DNA is TGTGCCAGCAGTTACCGGGGACTAGCGGGGCACAATGAGCAGTTCTTC. It specifies CASSYRGLAGHNEQFF.

This clonotype was seen more than once but under ten times. The chain couples TRBV20-1 to TRBJ2-1; the match to TRBD2 covers 11 bases. J lost 4 bases, V lost 6 bases, and 11 bases had no gene match. CDR1 is DFQATT, CDR2 SNEGSKA, per germline (reference sequence). This CDR3 spans 16 amino acids. The CDR3: CSALTSGAQHYNEQFF. The CDR3, as DNA: TGCAGTGCCCTGACTAGCGGGGCCCAACATTACAATGAGCAGTTCTTC.

This clonotype was picked up many times. The CDR3 loop reads CASSPPGGRTDTQYF. CDR3 nucleotide sequence: TGTGCCAGCAGTCCTCCGGGGGGGCGGACAGATACGCAGTATTTT. The rearrangement joins TRBV28 to TRBJ2-3, with 8 bases fitting TRBD2. The CDR3 contains 15 residues. Germline lookup yields CDR1 MDHEN and CDR2 SYDVKM. Trimming took 5 bases from V and 3 from J; bases not matched to a gene: 7.

Notes on this clonotype: A much bigger clone sits one base away, suggesting this may be a read error. Without the conserved terminal phenylalanine or tryptophan, this CDR3 likely stems from a read error. This chain links TRBV6-8 with TRBJ2-5; D may be TRBD1 (6 bases). The CDR3 contains 16 residues. Deletions cut 10 bases from V and 5 bases from J, with 26 bases between. Germline CDR1 MNHGY, CDR2 SAAAGT. This CDR3 reads CATHLNHGTSGETQYL. The CDR3 DNA reads TGTGCCACCCACCTCAACCACGGGACATCTGGGGAGACCCAGTACCTC.

This clonotype was seen repeatedly, ten times or more. The chain uses TRBV28 and TRBJ1-5; D possibly corresponds to TRBD1 (6 bases). Germline V gene sequence: CDR1 MDHEN, CDR2 SYDVKM. Trimming shortened V by 3 bases and J by 7 bases, and 16 bases separated the two germline ends. The CDR3 is 15 residues long. Here the CDR3 reads CASSFIQGRVQPQHF. In nucleotides, the CDR3 is TGTGCCAGCAGTTTCATCCAGGGGAGGGTACAGCCCCAGCATTTT.